The 30 T cell receptor beta chains below all came from one sample that was sequenced in a study of blood T cell repertoires in COVID-19. Some clones are missing from TCRdb's copy, which holds only in-frame ones; the method was immunoSEQ multiplex PCR. The table shows a few hundred thousand clones, with over 70% occurring only once. Material: peripheral blood. Receptor source: a woman in her fifties or sixties with acute or convalescent COVID-19.

The chain employs TRBV7-9 and TRBJ2-5; 10 bases align to TRBD1. The CDR3 runs 15 residues. Germline V gene lookup returns CDR1 SEHNR and CDR2 FQNEAQ (reference sequence). V lost 2 bases and J lost 3; bases outside the gene matches: 3. The CDR3 bases are TGTGCCAGCAGCTTAATGGGGACAGGGGAAGAGACCCAGTACTTC. Its protein product is CASSLMGTGEETQYF.

The chain combines TRBV12-3 or TRBV12-4 with TRBJ1-5; D is unresolved. CDR3 length equals 13 residues. The ends were cut back, 5 bases at V and 5 bases at J, with 10 bases in the middle. The CDR3 coding sequence is TGTGCCAGCAGTGTATCCCAGGATCAGCCCCAGCATTTT. Protein sequence: CASSVSQDQPQHF.

The CDR3 nucleotides read TGTGCCAGCAGCTTTCCGACAGGGAACAACTATGGCTACACCTTC. It yields the protein CASSFPTGNNYGYTF. The chain joins TRBV4-2 to TRBJ1-2; 7 nucleotides line up with TRBD1. CDR1 and CDR2 (germline): LGHNA, YNFKEQ. Trimming took 5 bases from V and 2 from J; bases not matched to a gene: 8. This CDR3 has 15 amino acids.

J is TRBJ2-2 and V is TRBV9; a weak D match, TRBD2 (6 bases). V was trimmed by 0 bases and J by 6 bases, leaving 9 bases between them. The CDR3 length is 14 residues. Germline-derived CDR1 and CDR2 are SGDLS and YYNGEE. CDR3 nucleotide sequence: TGTGCCAGCAGCGTAGTACTAGCTCCCGGGGAGCTGTTTTTT. It specifies CASSVVLAPGELFF. Filled out from reference TRBV9 and TRBJ2-2, the complete variable domain reads DSGVTQTPKHLITATGQRVTLRCSPRSGDLSVYWYQQSLDQGLQFLIQYYNGEERAKGNILERFSAQQFPDLHSELNLSSLELGDSALYFCASSVVLAPGELFFGEGSRLTVL.

The V gene is TRBV6-1, the J gene TRBJ2-3, with D perhaps TRBD1 (5 bases). V was trimmed by 2 bases and J by 5 bases, leaving 14 bases between them. Germline-derived CDR1 and CDR2 are MNHNS and SASEGT. This CDR3 is built from 15 residues. The CDR3 sequence is CASSEPGALLDTQYF. The CDR3 DNA follows: TGTGCCAGCAGTGAACCTGGGGCCCTGTTAGATACGCAGTATTTT.

The genes are TRBV3-1 (or the pseudogene TRBV3-2) and TRBJ1-3; 7 bases match TRBD1. V lost 4 bases to trimming and J lost 4 bases; unmatched junction nucleotides: 4. Germline V lookup: CDR1 LGHDT, CDR2 YNNKEL (reference sequence). The CDR3 length is 14 residues. DNA for the CDR3: TGTGCCAGCAGCCGACAGGGTAGCGGAAACACCATATATTTT. The encoded protein is CASSRQGSGNTIYF.

A single count supports this clone. The gene calls are TRBV30 and TRBJ1-2; D might be TRBD1 (6 bases). Between the trimmed V and J ends, which lost 8 bases and 7 bases, there was a span of 11 bases. The CDR3 runs to 10 residues. CDR1 and CDR2 (germline): GTSNPN, SVGIG (reference sequence). CDR3 loop: CAGGRVGYTF. The CDR3 DNA is TGTGCCGGGGGGCGCGTTGGCTACACCTTC. Based on the CDR3 plus reference TRBV30 and TRBJ1-2, the full variable domain is SQTIHQWPATLVQPVGSPLSLECTVEGTSNPNLYWYRQAAGRGLQLLFYSVGIGQISSEVPQNLSASRPQDRQFILSSKKLLLSDSGFYLCAGGRVGYTFGSGTRLTVV.

The chain carries TRBV29-1 and TRBJ2-1; D not resolved. The CDR3 is 14 residues long. In germline, CDR1 is SQVTM, CDR2 ANQGSEA. V lost 0 bases and J lost 2, with 8 bases in between. The CDR3 DNA reads TGCAGCGTTGAAGAGGGCCTTACCTACAATGAGCAGTTCTTC. Amino acid sequence: CSVEEGLTYNEQFF.

V usage is TRBV2 and J usage is TRBJ1-5; 8 bases map to TRBD1. The CDR3 is 13 amino acids. After removal of 7 bases from V and 4 bases from J, the junction contained 3 bases not matched to a gene. Germline V CDR1 and CDR2: SNHLY, FYNNEI. The CDR3 is CASTWTGNQPQHF. CDR3 nucleotide sequence: TGTGCCAGCACGTGGACAGGGAATCAGCCCCAGCATTTT.

Only a few counts were recorded for this clone. The chain is built from TRBV6-6 and TRBJ2-7; 9 bases are shared with TRBD1. CDR1 and CDR2 from the germline V gene are MNHNY and SVGAGI (reference sequence). CDR3 length equals 13 residues. Germline trimming cut 6 bases from V and 3 bases from J; bases unmatched to any gene: 3. Here the CDR3 reads CASSRDRDYEQYF. The CDR3 DNA reads as TGTGCCAGCAGCCGGGACAGGGACTACGAGCAGTACTTC.

The chain joins TRBV3-1 (or the pseudogene TRBV3-2) to TRBJ2-1; 8 bases fit TRBD2. V lost 3 bases, J lost 5 bases, and 6 bases stayed unmatched. The CDR3 loop spans 15 amino acids. Germline CDR1 reads LGHDT; CDR2 reads YNNKEL (reference sequence). The CDR3 loop reads CASSHYGGADNEQFF. For the CDR3, the DNA is TGTGCCAGCAGCCATTACGGGGGGGCAGACAATGAGCAGTTCTTC.

This rearrangement joins TRBV7-9 to TRBJ2-1; 8 bases match TRBD1. Germline V gene data show CDR1 as SEHNR and CDR2 as FQNEAQ (reference sequence). Trimming cost V 0 bases and J 4 bases; bases outside gene matches: 8. The CDR3 runs 17 residues. DNA of the CDR3: TGTGCCAGCAGCTTAGCGCGAGGGACAGGACCTTACAATGAGCAGTTCTTC. Translated, it gives CASSLARGTGPYNEQFF.

The V call is TRBV7-9, the J call TRBJ1-5, with no clear D. CDR1 is SEHNR, CDR2 FQNEAQ, per germline (reference sequence). Trimming pared 1 base from V and 2 bases from J, leaving 9 bases between. This CDR3 is built from 15 residues. The CDR3, as DNA: TGTGCCAGCAGCTTAGACGGGTTGGGCAATCAGCCCCAGCATTTT. It is translated as CASSLDGLGNQPQHF.

About this clone itself: Other DNA variants within this sample encode the same CDR3. The chain links TRBV25-1 to TRBJ1-4, with 8 positions matching TRBD1. The CDR3 is 13 amino acids. Losses at the gene ends were 4 bases for V and 8 bases for J; bases not matched to a gene: 3. Germline V lookup: CDR1 MGHDK, CDR2 SYGVNS. CDR3 coding DNA: TGTGCCAGCAGTGGCCGACAGGGGGAAAAACTGTTTTTT. Its translation: CASSGRQGEKLFF.

This clone appeared a few times. V gene TRBV24-1 combines with J gene TRBJ1-5; weak D call: TRBD1 (6 bases). Germline V gene data show CDR1 as KGHDR and CDR2 as SFDVKD. The CDR3 length is 14 residues. V lost 7 bases and J lost 5, with 14 bases in between. This CDR3 reads CATRGHGRDQPQHF. In DNA form, the CDR3 reads TGTGCCACCAGGGGACACGGTCGGGATCAGCCCCAGCATTTT.

The chain combines TRBV3-1 (or the pseudogene TRBV3-2) with TRBJ2-5; 10 bases are a match to TRBD2. Germline V lookup: CDR1 LGHDT, CDR2 YNNKEL (reference sequence). After removal of 3 bases from V and 7 bases from J, the junction contained 8 bases not matched to a gene. The CDR3 is 15 residues long. CDR3 sequence reads: CASSQLASGRGTQYF. CDR3 bases: TGTGCCAGCAGCCAGCTGGCTAGCGGGAGAGGGACCCAGTACTTC.

The rearrangement joins TRBV19 to TRBJ2-1; 11 bases are a match to TRBD2. This CDR3 spans 16 amino acids. V dropped 5 bases and J dropped 5; count of bases not matched to a gene: 8. Germline loops: CDR1 LNHDA, CDR2 SQIVND (reference sequence). DNA for the CDR3: TGTGCCAGTAGTCCGTATAGCGGGGGGGCCGACAATGAGCAGTTCTTC. Its translation is CASSPYSGGADNEQFF. Supplemented by reference TRBV19 and TRBJ2-1, the full variable domain reads DGGITQSPKYLFRKEGQNVTLSCEQNLNHDAMYWYRQDPGQGLRLIYYSQIVNDFQKGDIAEGYSVSREKKESFPLTVTSAQKNPTAFYLCASSPYSGGADNEQFFGPGTRLTVL.

The V call is TRBV4-3, the J call TRBJ2-3; 11 bases fit TRBD2. Germline V gene lookup returns CDR1 LGHNA and CDR2 YSLEER. This CDR3 comprises 14 residues. V lost 4 bases to trimming and J lost 7 bases; unmatched junction nucleotides: 4. CDR3 sequence reads: CASSPGLAVYTQYF. The CDR3 coding sequence is TGCGCCAGCAGCCCGGGACTAGCGGTATATACGCAGTATTTT.

This clone was observed a handful of times. This chain uses TRBV6-2 or TRBV6-3 with TRBJ1-3, with D perhaps matching TRBD1 (6 bases). The CDR3 covers 17 residues. Trimming left V 4 bases short and J 1 base short, with 17 bases between. Germline V lookup: CDR1 MNHEY, CDR2 SVGEGT. In DNA, the CDR3 is TGTGCCAGCAGTTCGACAGGCGAACTTCATTCTGGAAACACCATATATTTT. Its protein product is CASSSTGELHSGNTIYF.

The genes are TRBV18 and TRBJ1-2; TRBD1 agrees at 7 bases. The CDR3 runs 14 residues. V shed 3 bases, J shed 8 bases, and the junction held 9 bases outside the gene matches. From germline, CDR1 is KGHSH and CDR2 LQKENI. The CDR3 loop reads CASSPNTGERGYTF. CDR3 nucleotides: TGTGCCAGCTCACCGAACACAGGGGAACGGGGCTACACCTTC.

The chain links TRBV5-4 to TRBJ2-5, with a possible D match to TRBD1 (5 bases). CDR3 length: 15 amino acids. V was cut by 4 bases and J by 2 bases, with 15 bases left in between. CDR1 is SGHNT, CDR2 YYREEE, per germline (reference sequence). As DNA, the CDR3 is TGTGCCAGCAGCCCGGCCGCGGCAGGGCAAGAGACCCAGTACTTC. It codes for CASSPAAAGQETQYF.

The V and J genes are TRBV18 and TRBJ1-2; TRBD1 is a possible D gene (5 bases). The CDR3 has 13 amino acids. The V gene's germline CDR1 is KGHSH and CDR2 LQKENI. Deletions cut 3 bases from V and 4 bases from J, with 9 bases between. CDR3 nucleotides: TGTGCCAGCTCACCGTCAGGGTTCTATGGCTACACCTTC. It encodes CASSPSGFYGYTF.

V usage is TRBV6-1 and J usage is TRBJ1-2, with D perhaps TRBD1 (6 bases). The V and J ends lost 0 bases and 8 bases respectively, with 13 bases between them. Germline V gene lookup returns CDR1 MNHNS and CDR2 SASEGT. The CDR3 runs to 14 residues. In DNA form, the CDR3 reads TGTGCCAGCAGTGAAGCCAGCACAGGGCCGGGCTACACCTTC. Its protein is CASSEASTGPGYTF.

As to this clone: Additional DNA sequences in this sample encode the identical CDR3. The chain is built from TRBV12-3 or TRBV12-4 and TRBJ1-2; D uncertain. The CDR3 covers 13 residues. Trimming took 3 bases from V and 5 from J, leaving 10 bases between them. In DNA form, the CDR3 reads TGTGCCAGCAGTTTCGGGTCGGGATATGGCTACACCTTC. This translates into CASSFGSGYGYTF.

V usage is TRBV7-2 and J usage is TRBJ2-1; D is unresolved. Germline lookup yields CDR1 SGHTA and CDR2 FQGNSA. CDR3 length: 13 amino acids. Trimming stripped 1 base from V and 7 bases from J, with 8 bases between. CDR3 bases: TGTGCCAGCAGCTTAGACTACTTGAATGAGCAGTTCTTC. Amino acid sequence: CASSLDYLNEQFF. The whole variable domain, filled in from reference TRBV7-2 and TRBJ2-1, reads GAGVSQSPSNKVTEKGKDVELRCDPISGHTALYWYRQSLGQGLEFLIYFQGNSAPDKSGLPSDRFSAERTGGSVSTLTIQRTQQEDSAVYLCASSLDYLNEQFFGPGTRLTVL.

The chain recombines TRBV4-2 with TRBJ1-1, with D perhaps matching TRBD1 (5 bases). This CDR3 has 13 residues. Germline CDR1 and CDR2: LGHNA and YNFKEQ. The V gene lost 0 bases and the J gene lost 11 bases, with 13 bases spanning the gap. For the CDR3, the DNA is TGTGCCAGCAGCCAAGATCTCGGGGGAAGCGCTTTCTTT. This encodes CASSQDLGGSAFF.

The chain carries TRBV7-9 and TRBJ1-4, with TRBD1 matching 8 bases. V lost 4 bases to trimming and J lost 4 bases; unmatched junction nucleotides: 2. The V gene's germline CDR1 is SEHNR and CDR2 FQNEAQ (reference sequence). This CDR3 has 14 amino acids. This chain's CDR3 is CASSWTGFNEKLFF. The CDR3 DNA reads as TGTGCCAGCAGCTGGACAGGGTTTAATGAAAAACTGTTTTTT.

The genes are TRBV7-9 and TRBJ1-1; D unresolved. Per germline, CDR1 SEHNR and CDR2 FQNEAQ (reference sequence). This CDR3 spans 13 amino acids. Trimming cost V 1 base and J 5 bases, with 8 bases left between them. The CDR3 loop is CASSLDDGTEAFF. CDR3 DNA: TGTGCCAGCAGCTTAGACGACGGGACTGAAGCTTTCTTT. The variable domain in full, completed from reference TRBV7-9 and TRBJ1-1, reads DTGVSQNPRHKITKRGQNVTFRCDPISEHNRLYWYRQTLGQGPEFLTYFQNEAQLEKSRLLSDRFSAERPKGSFSTLEIQRTEQGDSAMYLCASSLDDGTEAFFGQGTRLTVV.

The chain's CDR3 is CASSPAGGNNYGYTF. The CDR3 DNA follows: TGTGCCAGCTCACCAGCAGGGGGCAACAACTATGGCTACACCTTC. This chain connects TRBV18 to TRBJ1-2; 8 bases fit TRBD1. V lost 2 bases and J lost 2; bases outside the gene matches: 4. Looked up from germline, CDR1 is KGHSH and CDR2 is LQKENI. The CDR3 sequence is 15 residues long.

The chain is built from TRBV10-3 and TRBJ2-7; 7 bases agree with TRBD2. J gave up 0 bases and V 0 bases, and 11 bases lay outside the gene matches. The CDR3 has 18 amino acids. The germline V gene encodes CDR1 ENHRY and CDR2 SYGVKD. CDR3 protein: CAISESRPGGLSSYEQYF. The CDR3 DNA is TGTGCCATCAGTGAGTCTAGACCGGGAGGCCTCAGCTCCTACGAGCAGTACTTC.